The table lists the clone carrying this T cell receptor beta chain with a few counts. As yet, its antigen is unknown. The data belong to a study of human T cells and chemical hapten exposure. The overall study: Patients, predominantly female, presented with alopecia areata, totalis or universalis.

The CDR3 spans 16 residues. With 1 base removed from V and 3 bases from J, the gap between germline ends came to 12 bases. The V gene's germline CDR1 is SNHLY and CDR2 FYNNEI. TCRdb redid the calling of the RACE reads with MiXCR, one entry per CDR3 protein. The data show about 37,000 distinct CDR3 sequences, 5.5% to 7.5% seen once. Specified time point: patch test 1, 2 weeks after DPC sensitization. Regarding treatment: therapeutic diphenylcyclopropenone sensitization with weekly scalp DPC. Unfractionated whole blood was the source from which total RNA was extracted. Findings and limits, study-wide: Donors were affected by alopecia, so their immune reaction might vary from that of healthy individuals.

The sequencing used whole blood, collected in connection with sensitization to the hapten diphenylcyclopropenone (DPC). The receptor was isolated from a woman aged 30 to 39 with alopecia areata. Some clones in this sample may be carry-over from other donors' samples. The chain is built from TRBV2 and TRBJ1-4; no reliable D call. The CDR3 DNA sequence: TGTGCCAGCAGTGAAGGGTGGAACAGACCTAATGAAAAACTGTTTTTT. It codes for CASSEGWNRPNEKLFF.